This T cell receptor (beta chain) originates from a study of radiation and T cells in renal cell carcinoma. Findings and limits, study-wide: From baseline, blood top tumor clonotypes peaked at 2 weeks post-radiation.

Some clones are missing from TCRdb's copy, which holds only in-frame ones; the method was immunoSEQ multiplex PCR. The sample holds about 160,000 clones, around 89% seen once. Time point here: baseline pretreatment blood. Treatment of the sample: 15 Gy SBRT to primary tumor, nephrectomy 4 weeks later. A note on this clone: The antigen remains undetermined.

There are 17 residues in the CDR3. V shed 4 bases, J shed 7 bases, and the junction held 16 bases outside the gene matches. Germline V gives CDR1 GTSNPN, CDR2 SVGIG (reference sequence). The source is a woman aged 70-85 years with renal cell carcinoma. The chain recombines TRBV30 with TRBJ1-6; TRBD1 matches at 7 bases. Here the sequenced sample was blood, taken from a patient whose treatment included radiotherapy and nephrectomy. CDR3 residues: CAWISRGQRGGNSPLHF. CDR3 nucleotide sequence: TGTGCCTGGATTTCGAGGGGGCAGAGGGGAGGGAATTCACCCCTCCACTTT. The full variable domain, its missing parts supplied by reference TRBV30 and TRBJ1-6, is SQTIHQWPATLVQPVGSPLSLECTVEGTSNPNLYWYRQAAGRGLQLLFYSVGIGQISSEVPQNLSASRPQDRQFILSSKKLLLSDSGFYLCAWISRGQRGGNSPLHFGNGTRLTVT.